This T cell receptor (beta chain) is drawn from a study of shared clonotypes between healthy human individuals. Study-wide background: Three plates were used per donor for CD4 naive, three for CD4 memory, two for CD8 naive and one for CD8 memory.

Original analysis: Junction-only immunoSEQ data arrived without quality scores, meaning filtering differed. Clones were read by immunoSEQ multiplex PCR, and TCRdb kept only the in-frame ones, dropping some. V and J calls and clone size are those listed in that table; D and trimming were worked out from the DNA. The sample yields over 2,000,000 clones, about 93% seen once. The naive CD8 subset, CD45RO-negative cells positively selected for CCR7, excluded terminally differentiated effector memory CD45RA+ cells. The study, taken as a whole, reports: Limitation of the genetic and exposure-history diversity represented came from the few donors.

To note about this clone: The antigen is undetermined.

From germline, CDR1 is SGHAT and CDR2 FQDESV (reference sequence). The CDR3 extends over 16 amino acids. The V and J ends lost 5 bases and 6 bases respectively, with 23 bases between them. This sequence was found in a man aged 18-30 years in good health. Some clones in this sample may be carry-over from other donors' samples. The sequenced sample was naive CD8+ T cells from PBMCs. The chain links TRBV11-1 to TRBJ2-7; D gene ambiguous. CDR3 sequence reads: CASSPNTRRRSVEQYF. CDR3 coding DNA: TGTGCCAGCAGCCCGAACACCCGACGAAGGAGTGTCGAGCAGTACTTC. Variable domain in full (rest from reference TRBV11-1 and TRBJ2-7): EAEVAQSPRYKITEKSQAVAFWCDPISGHATLYWYRQILGQGPELLVQFQDESVVDDSQLPKDRFSAERLKGVDSTLKIQPAELGDSAMYLCASSPNTRRRSVEQYFGPGTRLTVT.